One and the same sample provided the 30 T cell receptor beta chains below, sequenced in a study of cytomegalovirus exposure and HLA in healthy donors. The PCR used 60 Vbeta and 13 Jbeta primers. Some clones are missing from TCRdb's copy, which holds only in-frame ones; the method was immunoSEQ multiplex PCR. This sample has around 140,000 clones, with roughly 73% found just once. Sequencing was done on a sample of PBMCs. The receptors were sampled from a female donor in good health and CMV-seronegative.

This clone has only one observation. The chain carries TRBV6-1 and TRBJ1-6, with TRBD1 as a possible D gene (6 bases). Germline values: CDR1 MNHNS, CDR2 SASEGT. The V end lost 4 bases, the J end lost 1 base, and 14 bases lay between the germline ends. The CDR3 spans 17 residues. CDR3: CASSGRDRGSYNSPLHF. The CDR3 nucleotides are TGTGCCAGCAGTGGTCGTGATAGGGGGTCCTATAATTCACCCCTCCACTTT.

This rearrangement joins TRBV19 to TRBJ1-5; D remains ambiguous. Germline V lookup: CDR1 LNHDA, CDR2 SQIVND (reference sequence). The CDR3 sequence is 14 residues long. CDR3 sequence reads: CASHERYSNQPQHF. The CDR3 DNA is TGTGCTTCCCATGAGAGGTATAGCAATCAGCCCCAGCATTTT.

The CDR3 DNA reads as TGTGCCAGCAGCCTCGGGACAGGGGCGAATCGGGAGCAGTACTTC. It is translated as CASSLGTGANREQYF. The chain links TRBV6-5 to TRBJ2-7; 10 nucleotides align to TRBD1. The V and J ends lost 6 bases and 7 bases, in that order; junction bases with no gene match: 12. This CDR3 has 15 amino acids. Looked up from germline, CDR1 is MNHEY and CDR2 is SVGAGI.

The chain carries TRBV27 and TRBJ1-2, with a possible D match to TRBD1 (5 bases). The V gene lost 4 bases and the J gene lost 5 bases, with 17 bases spanning the gap. CDR1 MNHEY and CDR2 SMNVEV come from the germline V gene (reference sequence). This CDR3 has 15 residues. The CDR3 region has the DNA TGTGCCAGCAGTTCGGGGGACGCCCTTGTATATGGCTACACCTTC. Protein sequence: CASSSGDALVYGYTF.

The rearrangement links TRBV7-2 to TRBJ2-2, with 8 bases lining up with TRBD1. The V gene's germline CDR1 is SGHTA and CDR2 FQGNSA. The ends lost 5 bases at V and 6 bases at J; junction bases unmatched: 20. The length of the CDR3 is 19 residues. DNA of the CDR3: TGTGCCAGCAGCCCCAGGACAGGGATCGGATCCCTTCGCGCCGGGGAGCTGTTTTTT. Protein product: CASSPRTGIGSLRAGELFF.

Concerning this clone: Other DNA sequences in the sample encode the same CDR3. The chain is built from TRBV5-4 and TRBJ2-7; TRBD2 might be the D (5 bases). V lost 4 bases and J lost 5, with 16 bases in between. Germline lookup yields CDR1 SGHNT and CDR2 YYREEE (reference sequence). The CDR3 sequence is 14 residues long. CDR3 sequence: CASSPLGSADEQYF. CDR3 nucleotides: TGTGCCAGCAGCCCTCTAGGTAGCGCGGACGAGCAGTACTTC. Full variable domain (rest looked up from reference TRBV5-4 and TRBJ2-7): ETGVTQSPTHLIKTRGQQVTLRCSSQSGHNTVSWYQQALGQGPQFIFQYYREEENGRGNFPPRFSGLQFPNYSSELNVNALELDDSALYLCASSPLGSADEQYFGPGTRLTVT.

The gene calls are TRBV9 and TRBJ2-7; 15 bases fit TRBD2. Trimming took 4 bases from V and 7 from J; bases not matched to a gene: 6. Germline CDR1 reads SGDLS; CDR2 reads YYNGEE. This CDR3 has 15 residues. CDR3 residues: CASSPTGLAGGEQYF. As DNA, the CDR3 is TGTGCCAGCAGCCCTACGGGACTAGCGGGAGGTGAGCAGTACTTC. The complete variable domain, with remaining parts taken from reference TRBV9 and TRBJ2-7, reads DSGVTQTPKHLITATGQRVTLRCSPRSGDLSVYWYQQSLDQGLQFLIQYYNGEERAKGNILERFSAQQFPDLHSELNLSSLELGDSALYFCASSPTGLAGGEQYFGPGTRLTVT.

This clone has just one count. The CDR3 sequence is CASSLVGGSYNEQFF. The CDR3 nucleotides read TGTGCCAGCAGCTTGGTGGGGGGATCCTACAATGAGCAGTTCTTC. The chain recombines TRBV7-2 with TRBJ2-1; D is possibly TRBD2 (6 bases). Trimming stripped 3 bases from V and 1 base from J, with 10 bases between. Germline-derived CDR1 and CDR2 are SGHTA and FQGNSA. The CDR3 is 15 residues long.

The chain joins TRBV5-4 to TRBJ1-1; possibly TRBD1 for D (6 bases). V shed 4 bases and J shed 10 bases, with 14 bases lying between them. The germline V gene has CDR1 SGHNT and CDR2 YYREEE (reference sequence). The length of the CDR3 is 12 residues. The CDR3 loop reads CASSAPRGGAFF. CDR3 DNA: TGTGCCAGCAGCGCCCCCAGGGGTGGAGCTTTCTTT.

This rearrangement joins TRBV29-1 to TRBJ2-5; 7 bases map to TRBD1. Judging by the DNA end, TRBJ2-7 fits better; the J call may be wrong. The CDR3 runs to 14 residues. CDR1 is SQVTM and CDR2 is ANQGSEA in the germline V gene. CDR3 sequence reads: CSVADRDRPYEQYF. The CDR3, as DNA: TGCAGCGTCGCTGACAGGGATCGTCCCTACGAGCAGTACTTC.

The chain carries TRBV18 and TRBJ2-2, with a weak D call TRBD2 (6 bases). CDR1 is KGHSH, CDR2 LQKENI, per germline. CDR3 length: 14 residues. Trimming shortened V by 8 bases and J by 4 bases, and 14 bases separated the two germline ends. As DNA, the CDR3 is TGTGCCAGCCAACCGGGGGATCCCACCGGGGAGCTGTTTTTT. Encoded protein: CASQPGDPTGELFF.

The rearrangement uses TRBV7-9 and TRBJ1-2, with TRBD1 matching 8 bases. The length of the CDR3 is 15 residues. Germline loops: CDR1 SEHNR, CDR2 FQNEAQ (reference sequence). Trimming removed 5 bases from V and 8 bases from J; junction bases left unmatched: 13. CDR3 loop: CASSIDRGVLHGYTF. Here the CDR3 DNA reads TGTGCCAGCAGCATCGACAGGGGAGTTCTCCACGGCTACACCTTC.

The CDR3 spells CASSQRTGTVLYEQYF. The CDR3 region has the DNA TGTGCCAGCAGCCAACGGACCGGGACAGTACTCTACGAGCAGTACTTC. The chain links TRBV16 to TRBJ2-7; 7 bases map to TRBD1. This CDR3 is built from 16 residues. The V and J ends lost 2 bases and 3 bases, in that order; junction bases with no gene match: 10. The germline CDR1 and CDR2 sequences are KGHSY and FQNENV.

CDR3 DNA: TGTGCCAGCAGTTTAGACAGGGTCAATACTAAAGCTTTCTTT. This encodes CASSLDRVNTKAFF. V and J are TRBV28 and TRBJ1-1, with 7 nucleotides matching TRBD1. Germline V gives CDR1 MDHEN, CDR2 SYDVKM. CDR3 size: 14 residues. V dropped 2 bases and J dropped 9; count of bases not matched to a gene: 9.

This chain uses TRBV28 with TRBJ2-7; maybe TRBD1 (6 bases). CDR3 length equals 15 residues. CDR1 is MDHEN and CDR2 is SYDVKM in the germline V gene. V was cut by 5 bases and J by 3 bases, with 17 bases left in between. CDR3 residues: CASSPPRDINYEQYF. The CDR3 bases are TGTGCCAGCAGTCCCCCCCGGGACATAAACTACGAGCAGTACTTC.

J is TRBJ1-1 and V is TRBV7-3, with a weak D call TRBD1 (6 bases). V was trimmed by 5 bases and J by 0 bases, leaving 7 bases between them. The CDR3 runs to 13 residues. Germline CDR1 SGHTA, CDR2 FQGTGA. CDR3 sequence reads: CASSTGLNTEAFF. Here the CDR3 DNA reads TGTGCCAGCAGCACAGGGCTGAACACTGAAGCTTTCTTT.

This chain connects TRBV9 to TRBJ1-6, with no clear D. Germline CDR1 and CDR2: SGDLS and YYNGEE. Trimming left V 4 bases short and J 8 bases short, with 25 bases between. The CDR3 covers 18 residues. DNA for the CDR3: TGTGCCAGCAGCCCCTCGTCGCCCGTAGTCCGGGGTTATTCACCCCTCCACTTT. This gives the protein CASSPSSPVVRGYSPLHF.

The V call is TRBV13, the J call TRBJ2-7; D is perhaps TRBD2 (6 bases). This CDR3 comprises 14 residues. V lost 3 bases and J lost 4, with 13 bases in between. The V gene's germline CDR1 is PRHDT and CDR2 FYEKMQ (reference sequence). CDR3 in DNA: TGTGCCAGCAGCTTTACCGCTGCGGGGTACGAGCAGTACTTC. This translates into CASSFTAAGYEQYF.

The chain combines TRBV19 with TRBJ1-6; 7 nucleotides agree with TRBD1. The CDR3 length is 15 residues. V trimming: 7 bases; J trimming: 6 bases; junction bases outside the gene matches: 9. Germline V gene data show CDR1 as LNHDA and CDR2 as SQIVND (reference sequence). The CDR3 here is CASKGIQGSNSPLHF. The CDR3 nucleotides are TGTGCCAGTAAAGGGATACAGGGGAGTAATTCACCCCTCCACTTT.

This clone occurred a few times. The chain is built from TRBV28 and TRBJ1-1, with D perhaps matching TRBD1 (5 bases). V dropped 2 bases and J dropped 6 bases, with 16 bases sitting between them. Germline lookup yields CDR1 MDHEN and CDR2 SYDVKM. CDR3 size: 15 residues. The CDR3 coding sequence is TGTGCCAGCAGTTTAGGGGCTGGGGGGGTTGCTGAAGCTTTCTTT. Translated, it gives CASSLGAGGVAEAFF.

The chain uses TRBV14 and TRBJ2-5; D not resolved. The J call may be faulty, since TRBJ2-7 better matches the DNA end. This CDR3 is built from 14 residues. Germline V CDR1 and CDR2: SGHDN, FVKESK. CDR3 sequence: CASSLESASYEQYF. CDR3 DNA: TGTGCCAGCAGCCTGGAGTCGGCCTCCTACGAGCAGTACTTC.

CDR3 protein: CASSIGRGSYEQYF. CDR3 in DNA: TGTGCCAGCAGCATCGGGAGGGGCTCCTACGAGCAGTACTTC. The chain employs TRBV11-3 and TRBJ2-7, with 8 nucleotides matching TRBD2. J was trimmed by 0 bases and V by 5 bases; bases with no gene match: 3. This CDR3 has 14 amino acids. CDR1 is SGHNT, CDR2 YENEEA, per germline.

V usage is TRBV6-1 and J usage is TRBJ2-7; 9 bases fit TRBD1. Germline CDR1 is MNHNS and CDR2 is SASEGT. The CDR3 is 14 residues long. The V segment lost 6 bases and the J segment 9 bases; nucleotides outside the gene matches: 12. CDR3 coding DNA: TGTGCCAGCAGCCCAGGACAGGGGTTCTGTGTGCAGTACTTC. Encoded protein: CASSPGQGFCVQYF.

The rearrangement joins TRBV6-5 to TRBJ1-4; tentatively, D is TRBD1 (5 bases). Trimming removed 7 bases from V and 4 bases from J, with 13 bases in between. From germline, CDR1 is MNHEY and CDR2 SVGAGI. The CDR3 is 14 amino acids. CDR3 sequence reads: CASILNRLNEKLFF. The CDR3 DNA is TGTGCCAGCATCCTAAACAGGCTTAATGAAAAACTGTTTTTT.

The chain is built from TRBV7-9 and TRBJ2-1; D not certain. The CDR3 length is 12 residues. The V end was cut by 1 base, the J end by 9 bases, with 7 bases between. Per the germline V gene, CDR1 is SEHNR and CDR2 is FQNEAQ (reference sequence). CDR3 residues: CASSLVGSEQFF. The CDR3 nucleotides are TGTGCCAGCAGCTTAGTTGGCTCTGAGCAGTTCTTC.

CDR3 nucleotides: TGTGCCATCAGTGAGTCTTCAGGGGTGAGAAACACCATATATTTT. Residues: CAISESSGVRNTIYF. The J gene is TRBJ1-3, the V gene TRBV10-3; D perhaps matches TRBD1 (6 bases). CDR1 ENHRY and CDR2 SYGVKD come from the germline V gene. Trimming pared 0 bases from V and 5 bases from J, leaving 11 bases between. The CDR3 extends over 15 amino acids.

The V and J genes are TRBV19 and TRBJ2-1, with D perhaps matching TRBD2 (6 bases). This CDR3 has 15 amino acids. V was shortened by 7 bases and J by 9 bases, with 22 bases between the two germline ends. The germline CDR1 and CDR2 sequences are LNHDA and SQIVND (reference sequence). The CDR3 reads CASTQSLTSRFEQFF. DNA of the CDR3: TGTGCCAGTACCCAAAGCCTGACTAGTAGGTTTGAGCAGTTCTTC. Looking up the rest from reference TRBV19 and TRBJ2-1 gives the full variable domain: DGGITQSPKYLFRKEGQNVTLSCEQNLNHDAMYWYRQDPGQGLRLIYYSQIVNDFQKGDIAEGYSVSREKKESFPLTVTSAQKNPTAFYLCASTQSLTSRFEQFFGPGTRLTVL.

V gene TRBV11-1 combines with J gene TRBJ2-3; 8 nucleotides agree with TRBD1. From germline, CDR1 is SGHAT and CDR2 FQDESV (reference sequence). This CDR3 has 13 residues. After removal of 2 bases from V and 13 bases from J, the junction contained 8 bases not matched to a gene. CDR3 sequence reads: CASSLRRDRFKYF. DNA for the CDR3: TGTGCCAGCAGCTTAAGGCGGGACAGGTTCAAGTATTTT.

The J gene is TRBJ2-1, the V gene TRBV9; 11 bases are a match to TRBD1. Germline trimming cut 4 bases from V and 9 bases from J; bases unmatched to any gene: 12. CDR3 length: 16 residues. Germline V lookup: CDR1 SGDLS, CDR2 YYNGEE. This CDR3 reads CASSPQLGQGEIEQFF. DNA of the CDR3: TGTGCCAGCAGCCCTCAACTGGGACAGGGGGAAATTGAGCAGTTCTTC. Variable domain in full (rest from reference TRBV9 and TRBJ2-1): DSGVTQTPKHLITATGQRVTLRCSPRSGDLSVYWYQQSLDQGLQFLIQYYNGEERAKGNILERFSAQQFPDLHSELNLSSLELGDSALYFCASSPQLGQGEIEQFFGPGTRLTVL.

This clone was detected only a few times. This sequence joins TRBV7-9 and TRBJ1-1; no firm D call. The germline gives CDR1 SEHNR, CDR2 FQNEAQ (reference sequence). This CDR3 has 13 amino acids. Trimming removed 4 bases from V and 2 bases from J, with 8 bases in between. The CDR3 DNA reads as TGTGCCAGCAGCTCGACTCACAACACTGAAGCTTTCTTT. Its protein is CASSSTHNTEAFF. Full variable domain (rest looked up from reference TRBV7-9 and TRBJ1-1): DTGVSQNPRHKITKRGQNVTFRCDPISEHNRLYWYRQTLGQGPEFLTYFQNEAQLEKSRLLSDRFSAERPKGSFSTLEIQRTEQGDSAMYLCASSSTHNTEAFFGQGTRLTVV.